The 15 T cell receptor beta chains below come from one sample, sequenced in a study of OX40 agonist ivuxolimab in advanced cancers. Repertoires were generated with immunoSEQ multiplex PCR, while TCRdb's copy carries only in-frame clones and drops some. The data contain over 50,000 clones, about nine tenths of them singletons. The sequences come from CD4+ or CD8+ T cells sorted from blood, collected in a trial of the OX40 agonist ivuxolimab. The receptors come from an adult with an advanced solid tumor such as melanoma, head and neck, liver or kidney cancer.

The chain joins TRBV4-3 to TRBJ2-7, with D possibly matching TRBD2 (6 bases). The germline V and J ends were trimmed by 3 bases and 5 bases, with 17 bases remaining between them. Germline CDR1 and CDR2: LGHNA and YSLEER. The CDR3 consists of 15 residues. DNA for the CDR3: TGCGCCAGCAGCCAGTCCCCGACTAGTTCCAACGAGCAGTACTTC. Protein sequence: CASSQSPTSSNEQYF.

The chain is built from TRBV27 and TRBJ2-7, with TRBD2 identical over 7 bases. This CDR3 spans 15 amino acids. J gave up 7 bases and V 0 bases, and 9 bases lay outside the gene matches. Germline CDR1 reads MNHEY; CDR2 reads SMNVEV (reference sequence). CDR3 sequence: CASSLSVGGHREQYF. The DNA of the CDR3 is TGTGCCAGCAGTTTATCTGTGGGAGGGCACCGGGAGCAGTACTTC.

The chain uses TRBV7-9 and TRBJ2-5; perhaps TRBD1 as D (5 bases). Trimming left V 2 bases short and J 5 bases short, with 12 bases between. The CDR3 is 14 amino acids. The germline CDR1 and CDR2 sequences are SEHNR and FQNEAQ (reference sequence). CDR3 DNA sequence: TGTGCCAGCAGCTTATTACAGGCAAGGGAGACCCAGTACTTC. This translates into CASSLLQARETQYF.

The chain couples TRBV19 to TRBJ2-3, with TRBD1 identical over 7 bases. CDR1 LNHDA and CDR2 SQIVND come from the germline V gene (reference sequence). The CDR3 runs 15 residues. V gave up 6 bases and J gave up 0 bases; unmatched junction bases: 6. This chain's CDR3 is CASSLGQTSTDTQYF. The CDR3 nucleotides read TGTGCCAGTAGCCTGGGACAGACTAGCACAGATACGCAGTATTTT.

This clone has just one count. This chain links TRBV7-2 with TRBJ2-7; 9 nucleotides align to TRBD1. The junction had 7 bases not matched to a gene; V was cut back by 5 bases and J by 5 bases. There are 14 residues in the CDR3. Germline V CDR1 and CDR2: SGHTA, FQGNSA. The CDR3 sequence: CASSTDRGTNEQYF. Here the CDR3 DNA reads TGTGCCAGCAGCACAGACAGGGGGACGAACGAGCAGTACTTC.

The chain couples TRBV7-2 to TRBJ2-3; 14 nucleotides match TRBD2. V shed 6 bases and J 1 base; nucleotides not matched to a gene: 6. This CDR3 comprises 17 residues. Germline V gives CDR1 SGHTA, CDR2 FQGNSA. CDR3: CASRGTSGSFRTDTQYF. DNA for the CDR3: TGTGCCAGCAGGGGGACTAGCGGGAGCTTTCGCACAGATACGCAGTATTTT. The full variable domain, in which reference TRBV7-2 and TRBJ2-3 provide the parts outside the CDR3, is GAGVSQSPSNKVTEKGKDVELRCDPISGHTALYWYRQSLGQGLEFLIYFQGNSAPDKSGLPSDRFSAERTGGSVSTLTIQRTQQEDSAVYLCASRGTSGSFRTDTQYFGPGTRLTVL.

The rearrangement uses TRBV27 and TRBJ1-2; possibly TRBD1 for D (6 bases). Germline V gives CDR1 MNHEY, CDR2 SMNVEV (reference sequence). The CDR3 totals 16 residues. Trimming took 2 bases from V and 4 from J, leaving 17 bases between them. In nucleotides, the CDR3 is TGTGCCAGCAGTTTAATGGGGGGGGGCATTGGCTATGGCTACACCTTC. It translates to CASSLMGGGIGYGYTF.

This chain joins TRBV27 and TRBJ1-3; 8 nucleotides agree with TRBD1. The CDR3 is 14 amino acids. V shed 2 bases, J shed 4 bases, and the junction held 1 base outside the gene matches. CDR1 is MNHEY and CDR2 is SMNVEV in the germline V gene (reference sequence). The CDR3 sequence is CASSLQGAGNTIYF. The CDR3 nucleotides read TGTGCCAGCAGTTTACAGGGGGCCGGAAACACCATATATTTT.

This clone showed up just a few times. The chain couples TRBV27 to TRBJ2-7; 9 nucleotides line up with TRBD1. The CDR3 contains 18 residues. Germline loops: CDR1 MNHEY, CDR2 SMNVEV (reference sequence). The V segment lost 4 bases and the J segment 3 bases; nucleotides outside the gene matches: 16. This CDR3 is CASSSLGGGTGTLYEQYF. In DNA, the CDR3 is TGTGCCAGCAGTTCTTTGGGGGGAGGGACAGGGACACTCTACGAGCAGTACTTC.

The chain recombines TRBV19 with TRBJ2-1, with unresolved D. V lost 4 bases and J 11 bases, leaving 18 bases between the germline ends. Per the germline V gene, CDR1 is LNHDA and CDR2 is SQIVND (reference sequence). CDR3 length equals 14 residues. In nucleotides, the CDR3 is TGTGCCAGTAGTAAAACGTCCGGCTTTAATCAGCAGTTCTTC. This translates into CASSKTSGFNQQFF. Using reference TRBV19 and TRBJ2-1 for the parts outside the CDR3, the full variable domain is DGGITQSPKYLFRKEGQNVTLSCEQNLNHDAMYWYRQDPGQGLRLIYYSQIVNDFQKGDIAEGYSVSREKKESFPLTVTSAQKNPTAFYLCASSKTSGFNQQFFGPGTRLTVL.

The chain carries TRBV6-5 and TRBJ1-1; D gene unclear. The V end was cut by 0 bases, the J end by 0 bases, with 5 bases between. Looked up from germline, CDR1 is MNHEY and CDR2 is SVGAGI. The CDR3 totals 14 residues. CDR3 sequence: CASSYSGVNTEAFF. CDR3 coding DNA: TGTGCCAGCAGTTACTCCGGTGTGAACACTGAAGCTTTCTTT.

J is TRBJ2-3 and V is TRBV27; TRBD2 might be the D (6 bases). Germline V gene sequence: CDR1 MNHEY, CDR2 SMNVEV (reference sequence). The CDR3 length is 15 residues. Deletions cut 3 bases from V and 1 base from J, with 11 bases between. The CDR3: CASSFVRGGTDTQYF. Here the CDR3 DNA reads TGTGCCAGCAGTTTTGTGCGGGGCGGCACAGATACGCAGTATTTT.

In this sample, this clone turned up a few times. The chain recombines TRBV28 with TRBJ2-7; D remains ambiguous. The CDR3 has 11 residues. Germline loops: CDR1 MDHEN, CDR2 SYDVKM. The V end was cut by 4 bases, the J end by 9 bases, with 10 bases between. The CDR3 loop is CASSSRKVQYF. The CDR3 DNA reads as TGTGCCAGCAGTTCACGTAAGGTGCAGTACTTC.

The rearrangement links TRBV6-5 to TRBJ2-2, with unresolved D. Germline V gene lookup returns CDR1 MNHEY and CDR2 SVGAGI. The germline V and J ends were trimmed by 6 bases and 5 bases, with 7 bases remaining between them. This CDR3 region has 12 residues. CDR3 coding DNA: TGTGCCAGCAGCCCGGCGACCGGGGAGCTGTTTTTT. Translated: CASSPATGELFF.

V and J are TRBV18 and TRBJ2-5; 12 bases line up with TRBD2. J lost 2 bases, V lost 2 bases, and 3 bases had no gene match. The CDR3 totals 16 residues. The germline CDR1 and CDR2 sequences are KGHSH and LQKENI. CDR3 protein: CASSPELAGGQETQYF. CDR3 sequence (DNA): TGTGCCAGCTCACCAGAGCTAGCGGGAGGGCAAGAGACCCAGTACTTC.